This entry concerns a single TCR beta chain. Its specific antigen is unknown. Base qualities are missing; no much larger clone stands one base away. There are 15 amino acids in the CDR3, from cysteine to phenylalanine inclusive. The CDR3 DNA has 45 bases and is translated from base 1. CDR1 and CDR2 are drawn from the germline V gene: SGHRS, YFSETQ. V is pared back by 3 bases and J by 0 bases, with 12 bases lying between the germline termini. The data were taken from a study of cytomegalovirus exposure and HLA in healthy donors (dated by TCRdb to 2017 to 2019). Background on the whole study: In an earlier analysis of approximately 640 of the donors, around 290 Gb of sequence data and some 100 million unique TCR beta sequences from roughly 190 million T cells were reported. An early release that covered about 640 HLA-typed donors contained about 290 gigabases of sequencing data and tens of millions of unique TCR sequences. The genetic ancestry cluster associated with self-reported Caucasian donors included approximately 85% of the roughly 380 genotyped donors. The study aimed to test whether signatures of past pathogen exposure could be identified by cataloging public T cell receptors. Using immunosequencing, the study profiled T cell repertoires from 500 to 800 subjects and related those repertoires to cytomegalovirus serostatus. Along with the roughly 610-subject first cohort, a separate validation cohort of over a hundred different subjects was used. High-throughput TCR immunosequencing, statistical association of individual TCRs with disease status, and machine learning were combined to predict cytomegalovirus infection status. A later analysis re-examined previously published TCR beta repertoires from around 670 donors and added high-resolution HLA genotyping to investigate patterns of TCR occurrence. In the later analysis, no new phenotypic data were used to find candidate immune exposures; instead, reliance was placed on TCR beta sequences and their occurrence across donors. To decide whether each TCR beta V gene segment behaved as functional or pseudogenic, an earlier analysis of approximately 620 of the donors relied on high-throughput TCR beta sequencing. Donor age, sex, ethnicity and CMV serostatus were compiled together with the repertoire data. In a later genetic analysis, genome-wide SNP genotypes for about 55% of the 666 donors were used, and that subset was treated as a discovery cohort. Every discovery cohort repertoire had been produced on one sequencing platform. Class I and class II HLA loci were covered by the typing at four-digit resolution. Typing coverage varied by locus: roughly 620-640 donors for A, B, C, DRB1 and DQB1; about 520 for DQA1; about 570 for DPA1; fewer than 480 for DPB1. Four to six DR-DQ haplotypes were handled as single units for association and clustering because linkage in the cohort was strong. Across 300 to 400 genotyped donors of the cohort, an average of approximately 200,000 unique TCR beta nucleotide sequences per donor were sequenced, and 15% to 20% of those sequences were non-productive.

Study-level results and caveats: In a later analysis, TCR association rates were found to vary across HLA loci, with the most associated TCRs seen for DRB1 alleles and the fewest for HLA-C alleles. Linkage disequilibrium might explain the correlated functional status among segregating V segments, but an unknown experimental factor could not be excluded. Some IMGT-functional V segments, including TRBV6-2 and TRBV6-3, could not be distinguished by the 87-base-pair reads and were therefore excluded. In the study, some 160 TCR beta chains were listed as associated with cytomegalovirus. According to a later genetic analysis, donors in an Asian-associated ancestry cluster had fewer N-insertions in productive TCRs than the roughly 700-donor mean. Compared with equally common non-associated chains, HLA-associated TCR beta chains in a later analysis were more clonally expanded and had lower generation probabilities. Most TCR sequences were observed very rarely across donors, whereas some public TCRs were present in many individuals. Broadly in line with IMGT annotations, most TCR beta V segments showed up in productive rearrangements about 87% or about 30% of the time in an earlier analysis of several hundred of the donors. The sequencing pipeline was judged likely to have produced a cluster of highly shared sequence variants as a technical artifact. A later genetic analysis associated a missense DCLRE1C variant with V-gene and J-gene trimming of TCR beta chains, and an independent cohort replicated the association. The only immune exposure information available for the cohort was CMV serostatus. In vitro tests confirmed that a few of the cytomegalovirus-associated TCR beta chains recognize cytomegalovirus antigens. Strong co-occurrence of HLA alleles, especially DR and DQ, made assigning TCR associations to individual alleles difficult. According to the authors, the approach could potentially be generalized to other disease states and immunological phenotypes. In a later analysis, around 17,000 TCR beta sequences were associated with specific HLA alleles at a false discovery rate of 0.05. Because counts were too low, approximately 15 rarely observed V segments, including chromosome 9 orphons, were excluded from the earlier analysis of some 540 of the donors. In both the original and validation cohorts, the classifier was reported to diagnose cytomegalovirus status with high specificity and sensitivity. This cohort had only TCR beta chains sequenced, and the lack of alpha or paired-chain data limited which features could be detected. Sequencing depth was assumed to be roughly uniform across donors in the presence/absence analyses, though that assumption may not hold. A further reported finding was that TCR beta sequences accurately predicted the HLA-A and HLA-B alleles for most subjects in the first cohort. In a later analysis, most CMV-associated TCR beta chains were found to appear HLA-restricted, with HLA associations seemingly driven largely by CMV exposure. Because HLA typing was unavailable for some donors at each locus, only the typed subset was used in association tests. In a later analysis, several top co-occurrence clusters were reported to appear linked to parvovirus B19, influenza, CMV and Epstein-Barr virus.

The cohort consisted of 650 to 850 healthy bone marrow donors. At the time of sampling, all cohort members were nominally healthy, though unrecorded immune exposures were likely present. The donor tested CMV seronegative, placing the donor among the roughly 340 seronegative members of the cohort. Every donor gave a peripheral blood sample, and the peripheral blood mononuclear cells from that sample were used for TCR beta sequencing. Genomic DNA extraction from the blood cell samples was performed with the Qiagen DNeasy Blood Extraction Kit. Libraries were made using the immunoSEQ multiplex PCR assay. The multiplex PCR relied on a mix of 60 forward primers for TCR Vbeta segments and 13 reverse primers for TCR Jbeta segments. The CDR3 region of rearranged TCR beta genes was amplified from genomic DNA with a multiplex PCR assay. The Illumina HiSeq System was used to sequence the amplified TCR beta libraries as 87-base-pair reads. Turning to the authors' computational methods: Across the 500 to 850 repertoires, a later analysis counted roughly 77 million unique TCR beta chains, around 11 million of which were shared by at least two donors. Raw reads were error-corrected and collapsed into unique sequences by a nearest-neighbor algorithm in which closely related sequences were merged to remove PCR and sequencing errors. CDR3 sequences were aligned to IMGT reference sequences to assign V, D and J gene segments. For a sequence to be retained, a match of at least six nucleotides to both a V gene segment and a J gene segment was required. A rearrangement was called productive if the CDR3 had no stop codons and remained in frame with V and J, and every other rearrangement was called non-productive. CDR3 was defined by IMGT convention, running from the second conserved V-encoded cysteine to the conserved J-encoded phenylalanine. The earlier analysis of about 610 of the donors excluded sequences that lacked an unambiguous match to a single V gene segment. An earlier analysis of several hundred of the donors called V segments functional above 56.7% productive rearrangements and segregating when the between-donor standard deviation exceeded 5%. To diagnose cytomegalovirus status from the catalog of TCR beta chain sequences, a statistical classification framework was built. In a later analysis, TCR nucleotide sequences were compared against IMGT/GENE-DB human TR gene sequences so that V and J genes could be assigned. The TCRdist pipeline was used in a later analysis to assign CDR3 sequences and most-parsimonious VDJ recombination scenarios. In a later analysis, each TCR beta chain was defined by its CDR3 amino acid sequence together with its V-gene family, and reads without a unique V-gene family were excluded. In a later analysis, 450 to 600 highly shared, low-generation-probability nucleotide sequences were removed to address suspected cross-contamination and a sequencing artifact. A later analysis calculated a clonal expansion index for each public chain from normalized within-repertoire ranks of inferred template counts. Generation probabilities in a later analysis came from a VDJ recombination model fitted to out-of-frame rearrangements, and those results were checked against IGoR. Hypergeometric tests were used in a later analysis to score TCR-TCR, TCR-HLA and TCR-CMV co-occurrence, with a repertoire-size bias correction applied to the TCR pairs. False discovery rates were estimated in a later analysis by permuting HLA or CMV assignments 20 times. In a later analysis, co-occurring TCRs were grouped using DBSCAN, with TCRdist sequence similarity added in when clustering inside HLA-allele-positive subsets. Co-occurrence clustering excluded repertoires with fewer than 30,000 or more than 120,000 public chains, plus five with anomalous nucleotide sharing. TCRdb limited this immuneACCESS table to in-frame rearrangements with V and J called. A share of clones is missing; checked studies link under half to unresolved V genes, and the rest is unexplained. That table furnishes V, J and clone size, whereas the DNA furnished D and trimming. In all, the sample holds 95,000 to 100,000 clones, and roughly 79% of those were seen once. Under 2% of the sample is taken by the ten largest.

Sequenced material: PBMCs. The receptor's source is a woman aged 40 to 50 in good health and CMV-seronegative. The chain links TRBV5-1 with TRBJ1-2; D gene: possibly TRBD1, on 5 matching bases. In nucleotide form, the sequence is TGCGCCAGCAGCTCCGGTGGGGGGTCTAACTATGGCTACACCTTC. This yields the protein CASSSGGGSNYGYTF.